The clone carrying this T cell receptor beta chain was recorded many times. Its antigen is still unknown. The data were taken from a study of early T cells in non-severe SARS-CoV-2 infection. Study in general: Unsorted whole blood bulk RNA was sequenced, with unpaired chains. Whole-study results and caveats: VDJdb-based matching was biased toward anti-spike CD8 responses and missed private and CD4 specificities.

Unmatched junction bases numbered 2, after V lost 0 bases and J lost 7 bases. Germline V gives CDR1 SGHRS, CDR2 YFSETQ. The CDR3 sequence is 15 residues long. Unique molecular identifiers were affixed to single, distinct cDNA molecules. A single record per CDR3 protein comes from TCRdb applying MiXCR to the 5' RACE reads. The profile shows some 71,000 distinct CDR3 sequences, roughly 13% of them singletons. The material sequenced was whole blood. The clonotype originates from an adult who was a healthcare worker with PCR-confirmed SARS-CoV-2 infection or an uninfected control (not recorded which). The genes are TRBV5-1 and TRBJ2-3; TRBD2 agrees at 13 bases. The CDR3 DNA reads TGCGCCAGCAGCTTGGGGACTAGCGGGGGCCATACGCAGTATTTT. Its protein product is CASSLGTSGGHTQYF. The full variable domain, its missing parts supplied by reference TRBV5-1 and TRBJ2-3, is KAGVTQTPRYLIKTRGQQVTLSCSPISGHRSVSWYQQTPGQGLQFLFEYFSETQRNKGNFPGRFSGRQFSNSRSEMNVSTLELGDSALYLCASSLGTSGGHTQYFGPGTRLTVL.